These 26 T cell receptor beta chains were sequenced from one sample in a study of OX40 agonist ivuxolimab in advanced cancers. Produced via immunoSEQ multiplex PCR; TCRdb's table is partial and in-frame only. The table includes just under 65,000 clones, 81% detected once. Here the sequenced sample was CD4+ or CD8+ T cells sorted from blood, taken in a trial of the OX40 agonist ivuxolimab. The source is an adult with an advanced solid tumor such as melanoma, head and neck, liver or kidney cancer.

The CDR3 sequence: CASSQDAGTGLQSYNSPLHF. CDR3 DNA sequence: TGTGCCAGCAGCCAAGATGCCGGGACAGGGTTGCAGTCCTATAATTCACCCCTCCACTTT. The gene calls are TRBV4-2 and TRBJ1-6, with 9 positions matching TRBD1. The CDR3 covers 20 residues. V lost 0 bases and J lost 1; bases outside the gene matches: 10. The germline V gene encodes CDR1 LGHNA and CDR2 YNFKEQ.

The V and J genes are TRBV9 and TRBJ2-3, with D perhaps matching TRBD2 (6 bases). With 0 bases removed from V and 7 bases from J, the gap between germline ends came to 12 bases. Germline V gene data show CDR1 as SGDLS and CDR2 as YYNGEE. The CDR3 totals 14 residues. The CDR3 here is CASSVGTTANTQYF. The CDR3 nucleotides read TGTGCCAGCAGCGTAGGGACTACCGCCAATACGCAGTATTTT.

V is TRBV5-1 and J is TRBJ1-6; D is possibly TRBD1 (6 bases). The V end lost 4 bases, the J end lost 10 bases, and 18 bases lay between the germline ends. The germline V gene has CDR1 SGHRS and CDR2 YFSETQ. The CDR3 covers 15 residues. The CDR3 sequence is CASSAEQGRGSPLHF. The CDR3 region has the DNA TGCGCCAGCAGCGCGGAACAGGGTAGAGGCTCACCCCTCCACTTT.

The chain carries TRBV6-5 and TRBJ1-5; TRBD1 aligns across 8 bases. The CDR3 is made up of 15 amino acids. J was trimmed by 7 bases and V by 6 bases; bases with no gene match: 11. The germline CDR1 and CDR2 sequences are MNHEY and SVGAGI. In nucleotides, the CDR3 is TGTGCCAGCAGCCCCGCCAGGGGGCCCAGGCAGCCCCAGCATTTT. Its translation is CASSPARGPRQPQHF.

The chain carries TRBV30 and TRBJ2-1, with 10 bases aligning to TRBD2. Germline loops: CDR1 GTSNPN, CDR2 SVGIG (reference sequence). The V segment lost 2 bases and the J segment 0 bases; nucleotides outside the gene matches: 13. The CDR3 length is 19 residues. CDR3 protein: CAWSWFRLAGVSSYNEQFF. The CDR3 DNA is TGTGCCTGGAGTTGGTTTCGGCTAGCGGGGGTCAGCTCCTACAATGAGCAGTTCTTC.

This chain links TRBV7-8 with TRBJ1-5, with D tentatively TRBD1 (5 bases). V lost 1 base to trimming and J lost 1 base, with 5 bases between them. The CDR3 consists of 14 residues. From germline, CDR1 is SGHVS and CDR2 FQNEAQ. CDR3 amino acids: CASSLGTSNQPQHF. The DNA of the CDR3 is TGTGCCAGCAGCTTAGGGACAAGCAATCAGCCCCAGCATTTT.

The chain employs TRBV27 and TRBJ1-4, with TRBD1 as a possible D gene (6 bases). This CDR3 comprises 15 residues. V was clipped by 4 bases and J by 8 bases, with 17 bases between them. CDR1 is MNHEY and CDR2 is SMNVEV in the germline V gene (reference sequence). The CDR3 reads CASSSRQEYVEKLFF. Written as DNA, the CDR3 is TGTGCCAGCAGTTCAAGACAGGAATATGTGGAAAAACTGTTTTTT.

The chain is built from TRBV30 and TRBJ2-2; D is ambiguous. The CDR3 spans 11 residues. Germline V CDR1 and CDR2: GTSNPN, SVGIG (reference sequence). Trimming shortened V by 2 bases and J by 9 bases, and 7 bases separated the two germline ends. The CDR3: CAWSLGRELFF. In nucleotides, the CDR3 is TGTGCCTGGAGTTTAGGCCGGGAGCTGTTTTTT.

V and J are TRBV5-1 and TRBJ2-7, with D hard to call. Per the germline V gene, CDR1 is SGHRS and CDR2 is YFSETQ. Between the trimmed V and J ends, which lost 0 bases and 2 bases, there was a span of 9 bases. The CDR3 has 14 amino acids. CDR3 amino acids: CASSLVGSPYEQYF. The CDR3 DNA sequence: TGCGCCAGCAGCTTGGTCGGGTCCCCCTACGAGCAGTACTTC.

The rearrangement joins TRBV5-1 to TRBJ2-5; D perhaps matches TRBD1 (7 bases). The V gene lost 4 bases and the J gene lost 3 bases, with 16 bases spanning the gap. The CDR3 length is 15 residues. Germline CDR1 is SGHRS and CDR2 is YFSETQ. The CDR3 protein is CASSRAGGIEETQYF. The CDR3 DNA reads TGCGCCAGCAGCCGGGCAGGGGGGATCGAAGAGACCCAGTACTTC.

The V gene is TRBV6-1, the J gene TRBJ1-1; no firm D call. Germline loops: CDR1 MNHNS, CDR2 SASEGT. The length of the CDR3 is 13 residues. V was pared by 4 bases and J by 0 bases, with 6 bases between. The CDR3 sequence: CASSGVMNTEAFF. The CDR3 nucleotides are TGTGCCAGCAGTGGGGTAATGAACACTGAAGCTTTCTTT.

This rearrangement joins TRBV5-1 to TRBJ1-2; D unclear. The length of the CDR3 is 15 residues. Between the trimmed V and J ends, which lost 0 bases and 6 bases, there was a span of 15 bases. Germline loops: CDR1 SGHRS, CDR2 YFSETQ. As DNA, the CDR3 is TGCGCCAGCAGCTTGGGGCGGGTCGAGGTTGATGGCTACACCTTC. Its translation: CASSLGRVEVDGYTF.

The CDR3 loop reads CASTKDRVNTEAFF. The CDR3 DNA follows: TGTGCCAGCACTAAGGACAGGGTGAACACTGAAGCTTTCTTT. V and J are TRBV6-1 and TRBJ1-1, with 8 nucleotides matching TRBD1. J lost 0 bases, V lost 7 bases, and 4 bases had no gene match. Germline V gene sequence: CDR1 MNHNS, CDR2 SASEGT. The CDR3 sequence is 14 residues long.

The J gene is TRBJ1-2, the V gene TRBV2; no clear D. V gave up 2 bases and J gave up 4 bases, with 5 bases separating them. CDR3 length: 12 amino acids. Germline CDR1 is SNHLY and CDR2 is FYNNEI. CDR3 protein: CASSENSYGYTF. The CDR3 nucleotides are TGTGCCAGCAGTGAAAACAGCTATGGCTACACCTTC.

The chain couples TRBV10-3 to TRBJ1-5, with TRBD1 matching over 7 bases. This CDR3 is 14 amino acids long. V lost 3 bases and J lost 6; bases outside the gene matches: 5. Germline lookup yields CDR1 ENHRY and CDR2 SYGVKD. The CDR3 DNA reads as TGTGCCATCAGTGAAGGGGGCCCGGGTCAGCCCCAGCATTTT. Its translation is CAISEGGPGQPQHF.

The rearrangement links TRBV9 to TRBJ1-1; D is perhaps TRBD1 (5 bases). There are 15 residues in the CDR3. Trimming shortened V by 0 bases and J by 2 bases, and 11 bases separated the two germline ends. The germline V gene encodes CDR1 SGDLS and CDR2 YYNGEE. CDR3 protein: CASSVAVGPNTEAFF. CDR3 in DNA: TGTGCCAGCAGCGTAGCCGTGGGGCCCAACACTGAAGCTTTCTTT.

This clone was found once. The genes are TRBV2 and TRBJ1-4; 7 bases line up with TRBD1. The CDR3 loop spans 14 amino acids. The germline V gene has CDR1 SNHLY and CDR2 FYNNEI. V dropped 3 bases and J dropped 9; count of bases not matched to a gene: 7. The CDR3 loop is CASSDRTGQQKLFF. DNA of the CDR3: TGTGCCAGCAGTGATAGGACAGGACAGCAAAAACTGTTTTTT.

The chain uses TRBV5-6 and TRBJ1-1; weak D call: TRBD1 (6 bases). Germline assignment: CDR1 SGHDT and CDR2 YYEEEE. V was trimmed by 2 bases and J by 2 bases, leaving 7 bases between them. The CDR3 has 13 amino acids. The CDR3: CASSLQGNTEAFF. Written as DNA, the CDR3 is TGTGCCAGCAGCTTACAGGGTAACACTGAAGCTTTCTTT.

The J gene is TRBJ2-5, the V gene TRBV19, with D maybe TRBD2 (5 bases). Per germline, CDR1 LNHDA and CDR2 SQIVND (reference sequence). Trimming cost V 2 bases and J 4 bases, with 11 bases left between them. The CDR3 spans 14 residues. The CDR3 coding sequence is TGTGCCAGTAGTATAACCTTAGGGAGAGAGACCCAGTACTTC. Amino acid sequence: CASSITLGRETQYF.

This chain joins TRBV30 and TRBJ1-6; D perhaps matches TRBD1 (6 bases). The CDR3 loop spans 13 amino acids. Germline CDR1 is GTSNPN and CDR2 is SVGIG (reference sequence). Between the trimmed V and J ends, which lost 1 base and 7 bases, there was a span of 8 bases. In DNA, the CDR3 is TGTGCCTGGAGTGAAACAGGGAATTCACCCCTCCACTTT. Translated, it gives CAWSETGNSPLHF.

The V gene is TRBV11-3, the J gene TRBJ2-1; D might be TRBD1 (6 bases). Germline CDR1 SGHNT, CDR2 YENEEA. This CDR3 is built from 15 residues. The V end was cut by 5 bases, the J end by 0 bases, with 11 bases between. DNA of the CDR3: TGTGCCAGCAGCCAAGGGGGTAGCTCCTACAATGAGCAGTTCTTC. Protein product: CASSQGGSSYNEQFF.

This chain uses TRBV25-1 with TRBJ1-5; 7 positions match TRBD1. The CDR3 has 12 amino acids. The J segment lost 4 bases and the V segment lost 8 bases, leaving 2 bases of the junction unmatched. CDR1 and CDR2 (germline): MGHDK, SYGVNS. Here the CDR3 DNA reads TGTGCCAGCGGGACAGCGAATCAGCCCCAGCATTTT. This codes for CASGTANQPQHF. The whole variable domain, remainder taken from reference TRBV25-1 and TRBJ1-5, is EADIYQTPRYLVIGTGKKITLECSQTMGHDKMYWYQQDPGMELHLIHYSYGVNSTEKGDLSSESTVSRIRTEHFPLTLESARPSHTSQYLCASGTANQPQHFGDGTRLSIL.

Concerning this clone: The junction does not match germline at one end; this may be a read error. This chain links TRBV11-1 with TRBJ2-6; D possibly corresponds to TRBD2 (6 bases). The CDR3 has 15 amino acids. CDR1 and CDR2 from the germline V gene are SGHAT and FQDESV (reference sequence). The CDR3 sequence is CASSSEGTGANVPTF. The DNA for the CDR3 is TGTGCCAGCAGCTCAGAGGGGACTGGGGCCAACGTCCCGACTTTC.

By share, this clone ranks as medium-sized. The V gene is TRBV5-1, the J gene TRBJ1-6, with 8 bases matching TRBD1. The CDR3 runs to 14 residues. The germline gives CDR1 SGHRS, CDR2 YFSETQ. With 4 bases clipped from V and 7 bases from J, the junction kept 4 bases outside the gene matches. The CDR3 loop reads CASSDGQGNSPLHF. CDR3 nucleotides: TGCGCCAGCAGCGACGGACAGGGAAATTCACCCCTCCACTTT.

The genes are TRBV5-1 and TRBJ1-1; 7 bases map to TRBD1. Per the germline V gene, CDR1 is SGHRS and CDR2 is YFSETQ. With V trimmed by 4 bases and J by 1 base, 7 bases remained unmatched. The CDR3 length is 15 residues. CDR3 sequence (DNA): TGCGCCAGCAGCCCATCGGGACAGACGAACACTGAAGCTTTCTTT. Encoded protein: CASSPSGQTNTEAFF.

V usage is TRBV6-5 and J usage is TRBJ2-7; maybe TRBD1 (6 bases). CDR3 length: 13 amino acids. Germline lookup yields CDR1 MNHEY and CDR2 SVGAGI. Trimming shortened V by 5 bases and J by 4 bases, and 12 bases separated the two germline ends. In nucleotides, the CDR3 is TGTGCCAGCAGTACCCAACAGGGTTACGAGCAGTACTTC. Translated, it gives CASSTQQGYEQYF.